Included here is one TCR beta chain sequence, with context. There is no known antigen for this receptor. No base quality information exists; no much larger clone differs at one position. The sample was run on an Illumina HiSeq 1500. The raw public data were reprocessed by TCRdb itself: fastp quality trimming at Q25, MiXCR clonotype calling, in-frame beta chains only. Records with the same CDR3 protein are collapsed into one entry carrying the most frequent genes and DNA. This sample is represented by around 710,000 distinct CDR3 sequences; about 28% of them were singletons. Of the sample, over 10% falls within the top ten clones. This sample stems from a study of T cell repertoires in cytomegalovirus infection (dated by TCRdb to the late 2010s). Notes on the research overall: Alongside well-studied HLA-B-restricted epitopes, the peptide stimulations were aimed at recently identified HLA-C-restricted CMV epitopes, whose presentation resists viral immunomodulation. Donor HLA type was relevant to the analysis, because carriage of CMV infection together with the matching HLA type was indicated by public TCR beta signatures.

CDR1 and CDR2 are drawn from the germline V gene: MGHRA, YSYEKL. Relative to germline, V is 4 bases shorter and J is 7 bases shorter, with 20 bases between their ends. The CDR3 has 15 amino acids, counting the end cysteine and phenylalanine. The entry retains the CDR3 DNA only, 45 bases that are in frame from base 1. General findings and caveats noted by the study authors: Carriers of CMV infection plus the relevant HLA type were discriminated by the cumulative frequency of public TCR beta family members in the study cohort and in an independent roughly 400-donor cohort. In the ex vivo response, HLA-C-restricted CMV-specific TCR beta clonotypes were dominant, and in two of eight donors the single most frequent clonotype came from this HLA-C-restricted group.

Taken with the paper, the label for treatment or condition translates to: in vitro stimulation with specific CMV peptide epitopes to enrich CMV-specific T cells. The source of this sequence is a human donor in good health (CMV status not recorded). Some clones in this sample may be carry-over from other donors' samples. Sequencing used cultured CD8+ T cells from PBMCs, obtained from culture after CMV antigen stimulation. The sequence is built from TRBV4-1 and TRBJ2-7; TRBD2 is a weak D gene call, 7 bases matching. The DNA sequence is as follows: TGCGCCAGCAGCCCTGTCGAGGGGGGGGGCGGTGAGCAGTACTTC. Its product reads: CASSPVEGGGGEQYF.